A selection of T cell receptor beta chains follows, all from one sample in a study of molecular identifiers for immune sequencing clone quantification. TCRdb itself ran the PCR reads through MiXCR, one entry per CDR3 protein. Among hundreds of thousands of distinct CDR3 sequences listed, around 25% were seen once. Sequencing input: naive CD8+ T cells from blood, with Jurkat cell RNA spiked in. These TCRs come from a human donor in good health. Some libraries in this study had Jurkat cell RNA spiked in. Both conserved end residues are part of each CDR3. A D gene is named only where the DNA matches it firmly. The size entry is marked missing in some rows and otherwise reads once, few, many or a size class.

abundance,v_gene,j_gene,d_gene,CDR3aa,CDR3nt
.,TRBV19,TRBJ1-5,.,CASSKFPDQPQHF,TGTGCCAGTAGTAAGTTCCCCGATCAGCCCCAGCATTTT
.,TRBV12-3/TRBV12-4,TRBJ2-3,TRBD2,CASSLVGGDRDTQYF,TGTGCCAGCAGTTTGGTCGGGGGGGATCGGGATACGCAGTATTTT
many,TRBV6-5,TRBJ1-5,.,CASSYGGGQPQHF,TGTGCCAGCAGTTACGGGGGCGGACAGCCCCAGCATTTT
few,TRBV13,TRBJ1-2,.,CASSVLLQPIYGYTF,TGTGCCAGCAGCGTCCTTTTACAGCCGATCTATGGCTACACCTTC
many,TRBV7-2,TRBJ2-3,TRBD2,CASSLAGGGDTQYF,TGTGCCAGCAGCTTAGCGGGGGGGGGAGATACGCAGTATTTT
many,TRBV27,TRBJ2-3,.,CASSPRGINTDTQYF,TGTGCCAGCAGTCCCCGAGGGATCAACACAGATACGCAGTATTTT
many,TRBV30,TRBJ2-7,.,CAWSEGLHYEQYF,TGTGCCTGGAGTGAGGGCCTGCACTACGAGCAGTACTTC
many,TRBV6-6,TRBJ2-5,.,CASMTNTLETQYF,TGTGCCAGCATGACTAATACCCTCGAGACCCAGTACTTC
.,TRBV30,TRBJ2-7,TRBD2,CAWRLSRGDEQYF,TGTGCCTGGCGTTTATCTCGGGGGGACGAGCAGTACTTC
many,TRBV7-2,TRBJ2-7,.,CASSLTGPAYEQYF,TGTGCCAGCAGCTTAACGGGGCCAGCCTACGAGCAGTACTTC
.,TRBV30,TRBJ2-2,.,CAWNGGTELNTGELFF,TGTGCCTGGAATGGCGGGACAGAACTGAACACCGGGGAGCTGTTTTTT
few,TRBV18,TRBJ2-7,.,CASSPDGPSYEQYF,TGTGCCAGCTCCCCGGACGGTCCTTCCTACGAGCAGTACTTC
few,TRBV20-1,TRBJ2-5,.,CSAREYTQPRWTQYF,TGCAGTGCTAGAGAATATACACAGCCTAGATGGACCCAGTACTTC
many,TRBV29-1,TRBJ2-7,.,CSVVWDEQYF,TGCAGCGTTGTATGGGACGAGCAGTACTTC
few,TRBV6-6,TRBJ1-4,.,CASSYSRDLSEKLFF,TGTGCCAGCAGTTACTCCAGGGACTTGAGTGAAAAACTGTTTTTT
.,TRBV27,TRBJ2-5,TRBD2,CASSSYNSGRRETQYF,TGTGCCAGCAGTTCCTACAATAGCGGGAGGAGAGAGACCCAGTACTTC
many,TRBV6-2/TRBV6-3,TRBJ2-7,TRBD1,CASSPRTGFSYEQYF,TGTGCCAGCAGTCCACGGACAGGGTTCTCCTACGAGCAGTACTTC
many,TRBV5-5,TRBJ2-3,TRBD2,CASSPTGRGGPFGQYF,TGTGCCAGCAGCCCAACCGGGAGGGGGGGCCCCTTTGGGCAGTATTTT
few,TRBV12-3/TRBV12-4,TRBJ2-2,.,CASSSPEGGIIGANTGELFF,TGTGCCAGCAGTTCCCCCGAAGGGGGGATAATTGGAGCGAACACCGGGGAGCTGTTTTTT
few,TRBV5-6,TRBJ1-3,.,CASSLLGIGNTIYF,TGTGCCAGCAGCTTGCTTGGGATTGGAAACACCATATATTTT
few,TRBV9,TRBJ2-5,TRBD2,CASSAGTSGTNQETQYF,TGTGCCAGCAGCGCCGGGACTAGCGGGACCAACCAAGAGACCCAGTACTTC
many,TRBV3-1,TRBJ1-1,TRBD1,CASSQDRDRLVTEAFF,TGTGCCAGCAGCCAAGATCGGGACAGGTTGGTGACTGAAGCTTTCTTT
many,TRBV7-2,TRBJ1-1,TRBD1,CASSYWTGWTTEAFF,TGTGCCAGCAGCTACTGGACAGGGTGGACGACTGAAGCTTTCTTT
.,TRBV11-2,TRBJ2-1,.,CASSPRPGRYNEQFF,TGTGCCAGCAGCCCCCGGCCAGGGAGGTACAATGAGCAGTTCTTC
few,TRBV15,TRBJ1-1,.,CATSRSGEAFF,TGTGCCACCAGCAGATCGGGTGAAGCTTTCTTT
.,TRBV7-9,TRBJ1-4,.,CASSLSYEKLLF,TGTGCCAGCAGCTTAAGCTACGAAAAACTGCTTTTT
many,TRBV6-5,TRBJ1-6,.,CASSYSPNSPLHF,TGTGCCAGCAGTTACTCACCCAATTCACCCCTCCACTTT
.,TRBV5-5,TRBJ2-7,TRBD2,CASSEDWTSGSDEQYF,TGTGCCAGCAGCGAAGACTGGACTAGCGGGAGTGACGAGCAGTACTTC
.,TRBV12-5,TRBJ2-7,.,CASGLGGPTLGYEQYF,TGTGCTAGTGGTTTGGGGGGGCCAACCCTTGGCTACGAGCAGTACTTC
many,TRBV28,TRBJ2-7,.,CASSTYEQYF,TGTGCCAGCAGCACCTACGAGCAGTACTTC
few,TRBV12-3/TRBV12-4,TRBJ1-5,.,CASTWGTNQPQHF,TGTGCCAGCACCTGGGGCACCAATCAGCCCCAGCATTTT
.,TRBV7-9,TRBJ2-5,.,CASSLILGQGTQYF,TGTGCCAGCAGCTTAATCCTAGGACAAGGGACCCAGTACTTC
few,TRBV7-9,TRBJ2-1,.,CASSPPKGGIEQFF,TGTGCCAGCAGCCCGCCCAAGGGGGGTATTGAGCAGTTCTTC
many,TRBV20-1,TRBJ2-7,.,CSAGQGRRPYEQYF,TGCAGTGCCGGTCAAGGACGTAGACCCTACGAGCAGTACTTC
.,TRBV29-1,TRBJ1-2,.,CSVEGFLSDGYTF,TGCAGCGTTGAAGGTTTTTTATCCGATGGCTACACCTTC
few,TRBV6-2/TRBV6-3,TRBJ2-7,.,CASSYPTNTYEQYF,TGTGCCAGCAGTTACCCAACAAACACCTACGAGCAGTACTTC
many,TRBV5-1,TRBJ1-1,.,CASILGTEAFF,TGCGCCAGCATCCTAGGCACTGAAGCTTTCTTT
.,TRBV13,TRBJ2-7,TRBD2,CASSSGGTTNAYEQYF,TGTGCCAGCAGCTCAGGTGGGACTACCAACGCCTACGAGCAGTACTTC
many,TRBV7-8,TRBJ1-1,.,CASSLYRNTEAFF,TGTGCCAGCAGCTTATACAGAAACACTGAAGCTTTCTTT
few,TRBV7-9,TRBJ2-2,.,CASSLVRGIGELFF,TGTGCCAGCAGCTTAGTCCGCGGAATCGGGGAGCTGTTTTTT
.,TRBV20-1,TRBJ1-1,.,CSARDRRAPRNTEAFF,TGCAGTGCTAGAGATAGGCGTGCTCCTAGGAACACTGAAGCTTTCTTT
many,TRBV7-9,TRBJ2-5,.,CASSKLTGKETQYF,TGTGCCAGCAGCAAGTTGACAGGAAAAGAGACCCAGTACTTC
few,TRBV19,TRBJ2-1,.,CASSRDFSYNEQFF,TGTGCCAGTTCCCGGGACTTCTCCTACAATGAGCAGTTCTTC
.,TRBV3-2,TRBJ2-7,.,CANYLTGCSYEQYF,TGTGCCAACTACTTGACGGGCTGCTCCTACGAGCAGTACTTC
many,TRBV12-3/TRBV12-4,TRBJ1-1,.,CASSLPDRREAFF,TGTGCCAGCAGTTTACCCGACAGGCGTGAAGCTTTCTTT
.,TRBV30,TRBJ2-2,.,CAWSLGAGELFF,TGTGCCTGGAGCCTGGGGGCCGGGGAGCTGTTTTTT
few,TRBV19,TRBJ2-7,TRBD1,CASSRPKLRTGVSYEQYF,TGTGCCAGTAGCCGACCCAAATTGCGGACAGGGGTCTCCTACGAGCAGTACTTC
many,TRBV7-6,TRBJ2-3,.,CASTRGGHTDTQYF,TGTGCCAGCACACGCGGCGGGCACACAGATACGCAGTATTTT
.,TRBV27,TRBJ2-3,TRBD2,CASSSPGTSLGMAQYF,TGTGCCAGCAGTTCCCCCGGGACTAGTCTTGGTATGGCGCAGTATTTT
many,TRBV4-3,TRBJ2-3,.,CASSPQGSDTQYF,TGCGCCAGCAGCCCACAGGGTTCCGATACGCAGTATTTT
many,TRBV4-3,TRBJ2-4,TRBD1,CASSQDRTGLGGNIQYF,TGCGCCAGCAGCCAAGACCGGACAGGGCTAGGCGGAAACATTCAGTACTTC
many,TRBV30,TRBJ2-6,.,CAWSFDSGANVLTF,TGTGCCTGGAGTTTTGACTCTGGGGCCAACGTCCTGACTTTC
many,TRBV20-1,TRBJ2-2,.,CSARRLNTGELFF,TGCAGTGCTAGAAGACTGAACACCGGGGAGCTGTTTTTT
.,TRBV13,TRBJ2-7,TRBD2,CASTPGLASYEQYF,TGTGCCAGCACCCCGGGACTAGCGTCCTACGAGCAGTACTTC
few,TRBV12-3/TRBV12-4,TRBJ2-1,.,CASSLISEQFF,TGTGCCAGCAGTTTGATATCTGAGCAGTTCTTC
.,TRBV6-2/TRBV6-3,TRBJ1-1,TRBD1,CASRMVPGQENTEAFF,TGTGCCAGCAGGATGGTCCCCGGACAGGAGAACACTGAAGCTTTCTTT
few,TRBV5-4,TRBJ2-3,.,CASSAGHPTQYF,TGTGCCAGCAGCGCTGGCCATCCTACGCAGTATTTT